This TCR beta chain stems from a study of cytomegalovirus exposure and HLA in healthy donors (dated by TCRdb to about 2017). About the full investigation: According to an earlier analysis of a few hundred of the donors, some 180 million T cells yielded 95 million to 140 million unique TCR beta sequences and 250 to 350 Gb of sequence data. Roughly 300 gigabases of sequencing data and around 80 million unique TCR sequences made up an early release that covered some 640 HLA-typed donors. Of the roughly 410 genotyped donors, less than 90% were placed in the genetic ancestry cluster associated with self-reported Caucasian donors. The study aimed to test whether signatures of past pathogen exposure could be identified by cataloging public T cell receptors. The study used immunosequencing to profile the T cell repertoires of hundreds of subjects and linked those repertoires to cytomegalovirus serostatus. In addition to the first cohort of 666 subjects, a separate validation cohort of 100 to 150 different subjects was used. To predict cytomegalovirus infection status, the study brought together high-throughput TCR immunosequencing, statistical association of individual TCRs with disease status, and machine learning. In a later analysis, previously published TCR beta repertoires from fewer than 750 donors were re-analyzed and high-resolution HLA genotyping was added so that TCR occurrence patterns could be studied. Rather than using new phenotypic data, the later analysis identified candidate immune exposures from TCR beta sequences and from how often those sequences occurred across donors. An earlier analysis of 500 to 650 of the donors applied high-throughput TCR beta sequencing to assess whether each TCR beta V gene segment acted as functional or pseudogenic. Alongside the repertoire data, information on donor age, sex, ethnicity and CMV serostatus was compiled. A later genetic analysis used genome-wide SNP genotypes for about 60% of the roughly 670 donors, treating that subset as a discovery cohort. All discovery cohort repertoires had been generated using a single sequencing platform. HLA typing included class I and class II loci at four-digit resolution. Typing coverage differed by locus: A, B, C, DRB1 and DQB1 were typed in roughly 620-630 donors, DQA1 in about 500, DPA1 in approximately 610, and DPB1 in around 490. Roughly 5 DR-DQ haplotypes were treated as single units for association and clustering because of strong linkage in the cohort. Among some 400 genotyped donors of the cohort, an average of approximately 240,000 unique TCR beta nucleotide sequences were sequenced per donor, around 20% of them non-productive. Overall study outcomes, separate from this receptor: The sequencing pipeline was judged likely to have produced a cluster of highly shared sequence variants as a technical artifact. According to a later analysis, TCR association rates differed among HLA loci, with DRB1 alleles showing the most associated TCRs and HLA-C alleles showing the fewest. In a later analysis, HLA-associated TCR beta chains were found to be more clonally expanded and to have lower generation probabilities than equally common non-associated chains. Most TCR sequences were observed very rarely across donors, whereas some public TCRs were present in many individuals. A later analysis associated 15,000 or so TCR beta sequences with specific HLA alleles at a false discovery rate of 0.05. The study gave a list of some 150 TCR beta chains associated with cytomegalovirus. In a later genetic analysis, fewer N-insertions in productive TCRs were reported among donors in an Asian-associated ancestry cluster than the roughly 670-donor mean. It was suggested by the authors that the approach could potentially be generalized to other disease states and immunological phenotypes. In an earlier analysis of 450 to 750 of the donors, most TCR beta V segments appeared in productive rearrangements about 87% or about 30% of the time, broadly matching IMGT annotations. Roughly uniform sequencing depth across donors was assumed in presence/absence analyses, although this assumption may not hold. According to a later analysis, most CMV-associated TCR beta chains appeared to be HLA-restricted, and the HLA associations seemed to be driven largely by CMV exposure. Because counts were too low, under 20 rarely observed V segments, including chromosome 9 orphons, were left out of the earlier analysis of approximately 580 of the donors. In a later genetic analysis, a missense DCLRE1C variant was associated with V-gene and J-gene trimming of TCR beta chains, and the association was replicated in an independent cohort. Cytomegalovirus status was reported to be diagnosed by the classifier with high specificity and sensitivity in both the original and validation cohorts. A further reported finding was that TCR beta sequences accurately predicted the HLA-A and HLA-B alleles for most subjects in the first cohort. Several of the top co-occurrence clusters appeared to be linked to parvovirus B19, influenza, CMV and Epstein-Barr virus, according to a later analysis. Linkage disequilibrium might explain the correlated functional status among segregating V segments, but an unknown experimental factor could not be excluded. When HLA alleles, especially DR and DQ, strongly co-occurred, TCR associations were difficult to assign to individual alleles. Some IMGT-functional V segments, including TRBV6-2 and TRBV6-3, could not be distinguished by the 87-base-pair reads and were therefore excluded. This cohort had only TCR beta chains sequenced, and the lack of alpha or paired-chain data limited which features could be detected. Because HLA typing was missing for some donors at each locus, association tests included only the typed subset. For the cohort, immune exposure information was limited to CMV serostatus. A few of the identified cytomegalovirus-associated TCR beta chains were confirmed in vitro to be specific for cytomegalovirus antigens.

The germline V and J ends show losses of 3 bases and 5 bases respectively, and no gene match explains 7 bases of the junction. Counted from cysteine to phenylalanine, this CDR3 has 15 amino acids. CDR3 DNA is the only sequence kept; it has 45 bases, read in frame from the first base. The CDR1 and CDR2 encoded by the germline V gene are SGHTA and FQGNSA. In total, around 600 healthy bone marrow donors made up the cohort. At the time of sampling, every cohort member was nominally healthy, though immune exposures that went unrecorded were likely present. The donor tested CMV seropositive and was one of the 289 seropositive cohort members. Every donor gave a peripheral blood sample, and the peripheral blood mononuclear cells from that sample were used for TCR beta sequencing. The Qiagen DNeasy Blood Extraction Kit was used to extract genomic DNA from the blood cell samples. Library preparation used the immunoSEQ multiplex PCR assay. For the multiplex PCR, a mixture combining 60 forward primers for TCR Vbeta segments and 13 reverse primers for TCR Jbeta segments was used. Amplification of the CDR3 region of rearranged TCR beta genes was performed with a multiplex PCR assay on genomic DNA. On the Illumina HiSeq System, the amplified TCR beta libraries were sequenced as 87-base-pair reads. Per the source publication's procedure: A later analysis tallied some 79 million unique TCR beta chains across the approximately 670 repertoires, and around 10 million of those chains were shared by two or more donors. Raw reads were error-corrected and collapsed into unique sequences by a nearest-neighbor algorithm in which closely related sequences were merged to remove PCR and sequencing errors. To assign V, D and J gene segments, CDR3 sequences were aligned to IMGT reference sequences. For a sequence to be retained, a match of at least six nucleotides was required to both a V gene segment and a J gene segment. Rearrangements were classified as productive when the CDR3 lacked stop codons and remained in frame with V and J, and all other rearrangements were classified as non-productive. Following IMGT convention, CDR3 was defined as the stretch from the second conserved V-encoded cysteine to the conserved J-encoded phenylalanine. The earlier analysis of 587 of the donors excluded any sequence lacking an unambiguous match to a single V gene segment. An earlier analysis of a few hundred of the donors classified V segments as functional when productive rearrangements were above 56.7% and as segregating when the standard deviation between donors was above 5%. To diagnose cytomegalovirus status from the catalog of TCR beta chain sequences, a statistical classification framework was built. V and J gene assignment, in a later analysis, came from comparing TCR nucleotide sequences with IMGT/GENE-DB human TR gene sequences. In a later analysis, CDR3 sequences and most-parsimonious VDJ recombination scenarios were assigned using the TCRdist pipeline. A later analysis defined each TCR beta chain by its CDR3 amino acid sequence plus V-gene family, and excluded reads lacking a unique V-gene family. A later analysis removed several hundred highly shared, low-generation-probability nucleotide sequences to deal with suspected cross-contamination and a sequencing artifact. In a later analysis, a clonal expansion index was calculated for each public chain from normalized within-repertoire ranks of inferred template counts. A later analysis computed generation probabilities with a VDJ recombination model fitted to out-of-frame rearrangements, and checked the results against IGoR. A later analysis scored TCR-TCR, TCR-HLA and TCR-CMV co-occurrence with hypergeometric tests, applying a repertoire-size bias correction to TCR pairs. To estimate false discovery rates, a later analysis permuted the HLA or CMV assignments 20 times. In a later analysis, co-occurring TCRs were grouped with DBSCAN, and TCRdist sequence similarity was added when clustering was performed within HLA-allele-positive subsets. Repertoires with fewer than 30,000 or more than 120,000 public chains were left out of co-occurrence clustering, as were four to six repertoires with anomalous nucleotide sharing. TCRdb re-hosts the immuneACCESS table, in-frame sequences only. Its copies lack some clones; in the studies checked, an unresolved V gene accounts for under half of them, and the cause for the rest is not known. Clonal size and the V and J genes are those of that table, whereas D and trimming came from the DNA. This sample is represented by 210,000 or so clones; about three quarters of them were singletons. Of the sample, around 2.2% falls within the top ten clones.

This clone was counted once. Its cognate antigen has yet to be identified. Base qualities are missing; no much larger clone stands one base away. The receptor chain draws on TRBV7-2 and TRBJ2-5, with 9 central nucleotides matching TRBD1. The clonotype comes from a woman aged 30 to 39 in good health and CMV-seropositive. Sequenced input: PBMCs. The CDR3 amino acid sequence is: CASSFGTGWRETQYF. The sequenced DNA: TGTGCCAGCAGCTTTGGGACAGGGTGGCGGGAGACCCAGTACTTC.